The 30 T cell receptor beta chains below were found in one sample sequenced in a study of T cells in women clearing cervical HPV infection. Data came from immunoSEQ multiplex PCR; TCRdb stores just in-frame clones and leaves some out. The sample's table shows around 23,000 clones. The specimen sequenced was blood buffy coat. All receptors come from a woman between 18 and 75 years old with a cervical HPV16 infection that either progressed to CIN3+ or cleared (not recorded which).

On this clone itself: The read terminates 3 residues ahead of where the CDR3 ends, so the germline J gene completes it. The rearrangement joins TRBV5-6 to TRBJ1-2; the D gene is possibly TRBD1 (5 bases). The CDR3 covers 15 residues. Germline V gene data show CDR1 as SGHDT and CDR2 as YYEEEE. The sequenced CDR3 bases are TGTGCCAGCAGCTGGGGACTAGCGGGAGGTTGGGAC. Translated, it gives CASSWGLAGGWD. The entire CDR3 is CASSWGLAGGWDYTF. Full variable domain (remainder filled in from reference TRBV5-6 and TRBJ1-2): DAGVTQSPTHLIKTRGQQVTLRCSPKSGHDTVSWYQQALGQGPQFIFQYYEEEERQRGNFPDRFSGHQFPNYSSELNVNALLLGDSALYLCASSWGLAGGWDYTFGSGTRLTVV.

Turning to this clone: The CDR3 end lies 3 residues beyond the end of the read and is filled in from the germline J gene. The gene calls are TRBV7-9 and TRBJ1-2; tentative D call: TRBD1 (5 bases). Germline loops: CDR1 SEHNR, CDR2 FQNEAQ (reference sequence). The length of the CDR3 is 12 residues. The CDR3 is CASSPTGDTYTF. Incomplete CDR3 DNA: TGTGCCAGCAGCCCCACGGGGGATACC.

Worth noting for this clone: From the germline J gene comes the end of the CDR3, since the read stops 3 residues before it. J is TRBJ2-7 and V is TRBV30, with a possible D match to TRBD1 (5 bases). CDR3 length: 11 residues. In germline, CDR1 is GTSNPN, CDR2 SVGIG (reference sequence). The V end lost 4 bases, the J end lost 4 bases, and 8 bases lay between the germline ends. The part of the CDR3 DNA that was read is TGTGCCTGGACTAGGGGTTACGAG. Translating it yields CAWTRGYE. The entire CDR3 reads CAWTRGYEQYF.

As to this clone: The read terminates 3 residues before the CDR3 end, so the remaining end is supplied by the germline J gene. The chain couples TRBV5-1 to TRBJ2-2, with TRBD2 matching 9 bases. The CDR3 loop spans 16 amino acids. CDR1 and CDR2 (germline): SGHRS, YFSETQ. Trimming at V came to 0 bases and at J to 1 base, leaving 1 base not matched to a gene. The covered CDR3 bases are TGCGCCAGCAGCTTGGTACTAGCGGGGAACACCGGGGAG. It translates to CASSLVLAGNTGE. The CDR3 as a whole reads CASSLVLAGNTGELFF.

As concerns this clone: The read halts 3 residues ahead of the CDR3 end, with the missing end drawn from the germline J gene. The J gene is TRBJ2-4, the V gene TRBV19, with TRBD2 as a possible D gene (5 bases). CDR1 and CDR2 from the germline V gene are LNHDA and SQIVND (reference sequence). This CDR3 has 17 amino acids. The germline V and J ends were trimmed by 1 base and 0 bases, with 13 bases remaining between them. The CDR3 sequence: CASSIGGGLLAKNIQYF. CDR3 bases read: TGTGCCAGTAGTATAGGCGGAGGCTTACTAGCCAAAAACATT.

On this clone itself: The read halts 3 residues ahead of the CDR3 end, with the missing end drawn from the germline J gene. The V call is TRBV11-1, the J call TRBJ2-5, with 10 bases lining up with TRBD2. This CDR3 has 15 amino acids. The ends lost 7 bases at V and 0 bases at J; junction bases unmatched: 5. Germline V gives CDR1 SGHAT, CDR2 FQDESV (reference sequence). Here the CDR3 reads CASTSSGGNQETQYF. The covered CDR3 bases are TGTGCCAGCACATCTAGCGGGGGCAACCAAGAGACC. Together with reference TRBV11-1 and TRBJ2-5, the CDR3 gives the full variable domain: EAEVAQSPRYKITEKSQAVAFWCDPISGHATLYWYRQILGQGPELLVQFQDESVVDDSQLPKDRFSAERLKGVDSTLKIQPAELGDSAMYLCASTSSGGNQETQYFGPGTRLLVL.

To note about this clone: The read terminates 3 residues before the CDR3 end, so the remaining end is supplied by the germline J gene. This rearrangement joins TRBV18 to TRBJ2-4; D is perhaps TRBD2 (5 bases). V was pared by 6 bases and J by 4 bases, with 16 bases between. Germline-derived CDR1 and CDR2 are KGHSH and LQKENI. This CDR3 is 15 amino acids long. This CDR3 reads CASSPDPSLKNIQYF. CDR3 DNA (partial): TGTGCCAGCTCGCCTGATCCTAGCCTTAAAAACATT.

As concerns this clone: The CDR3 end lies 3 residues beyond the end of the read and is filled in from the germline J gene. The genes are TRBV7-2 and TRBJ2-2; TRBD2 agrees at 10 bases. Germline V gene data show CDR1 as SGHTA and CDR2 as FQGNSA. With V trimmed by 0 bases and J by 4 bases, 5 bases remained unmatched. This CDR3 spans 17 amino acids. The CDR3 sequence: CASSLARLAGVTGELFF. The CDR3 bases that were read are TGTGCCAGCAGCTTAGCACGCCTAGCGGGAGTCACCGGGGAG.

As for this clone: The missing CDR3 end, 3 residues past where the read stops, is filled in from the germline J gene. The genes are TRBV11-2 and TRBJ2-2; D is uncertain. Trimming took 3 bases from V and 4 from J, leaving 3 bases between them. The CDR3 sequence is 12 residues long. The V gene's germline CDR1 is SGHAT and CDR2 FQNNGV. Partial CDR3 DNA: TGTGCCAGCAGCTTGGCCACCGGGGAG. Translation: CASSLATGE. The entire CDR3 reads CASSLATGELFF.

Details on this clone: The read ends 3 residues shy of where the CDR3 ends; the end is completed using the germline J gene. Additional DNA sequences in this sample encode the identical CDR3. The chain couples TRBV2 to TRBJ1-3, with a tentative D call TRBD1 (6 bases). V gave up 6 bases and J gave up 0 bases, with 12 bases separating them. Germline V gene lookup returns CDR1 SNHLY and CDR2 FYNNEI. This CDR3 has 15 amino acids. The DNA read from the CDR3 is TGTGCCAGCAGATCCGGGACATCCTCTGGAAACACC. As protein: CASRSGTSSGNT. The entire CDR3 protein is CASRSGTSSGNTIYF.

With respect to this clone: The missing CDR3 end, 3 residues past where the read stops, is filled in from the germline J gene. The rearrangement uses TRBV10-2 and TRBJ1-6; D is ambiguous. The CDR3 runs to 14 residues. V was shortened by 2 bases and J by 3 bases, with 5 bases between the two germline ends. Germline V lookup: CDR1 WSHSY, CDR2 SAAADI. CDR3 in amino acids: CASSEDYYNSPLHF. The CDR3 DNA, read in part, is TGCGCCAGCAGTGAGGACTACTATAATTCACCC.

This CDR3 reads CASSLSAGRDYGYTF. CDR3 DNA, as far as it was read: TGTGCCAGCAGCTTGTCAGCGGGACGGGACTATGGC. V gene TRBV7-6 combines with J gene TRBJ1-2; maybe TRBD1 (5 bases). The CDR3 extends 3 residues past the end of the read, so its final part is completed from the germline J gene. Germline V gene lookup returns CDR1 SGHVS and CDR2 FNYEAQ. Trimming removed 3 bases at V and 3 bases at J, with 14 bases between. The length of the CDR3 is 15 residues. The whole variable domain, filled in from reference TRBV7-6 and TRBJ1-2, reads GAGVSQSPRYKVTKRGQDVALRCDPISGHVSLYWYRQALGQGPEFLTYFNYEAQQDKSGLPNDRFSAERPEGSISTLTIQRTEQRDSAMYRCASSLSAGRDYGYTFGSGTRLTVV.

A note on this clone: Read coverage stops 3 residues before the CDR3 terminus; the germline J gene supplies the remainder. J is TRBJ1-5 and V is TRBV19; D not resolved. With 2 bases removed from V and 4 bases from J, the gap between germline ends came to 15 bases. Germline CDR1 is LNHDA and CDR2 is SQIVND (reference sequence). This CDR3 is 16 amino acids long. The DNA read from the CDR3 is TGTGCCAGTAGTATATTAAACACGCGGAGGAATCAGCCC. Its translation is CASSILNTRRNQP. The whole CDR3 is CASSILNTRRNQPQHF. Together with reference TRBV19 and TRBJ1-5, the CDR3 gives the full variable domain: DGGITQSPKYLFRKEGQNVTLSCEQNLNHDAMYWYRQDPGQGLRLIYYSQIVNDFQKGDIAEGYSVSREKKESFPLTVTSAQKNPTAFYLCASSILNTRRNQPQHFGDGTRLSIL.

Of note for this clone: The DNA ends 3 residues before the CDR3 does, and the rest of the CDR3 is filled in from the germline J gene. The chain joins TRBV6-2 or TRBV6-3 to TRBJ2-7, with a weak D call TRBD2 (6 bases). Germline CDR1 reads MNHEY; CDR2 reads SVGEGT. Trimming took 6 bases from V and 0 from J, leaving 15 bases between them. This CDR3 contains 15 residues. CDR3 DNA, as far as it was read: TGTGCCAGCAGGGGAGGACTCTCCGTCTCCTACGAG. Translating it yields CASRGGLSVSYE. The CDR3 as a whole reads CASRGGLSVSYEQYF.

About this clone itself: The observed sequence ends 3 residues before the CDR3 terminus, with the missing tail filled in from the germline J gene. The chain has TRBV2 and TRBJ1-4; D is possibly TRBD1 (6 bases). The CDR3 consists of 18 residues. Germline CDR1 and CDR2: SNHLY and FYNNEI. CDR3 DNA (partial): TGTGCCAGCAGTGAAGCGGGGGGGGCTTTAAGCGGCGCCAACGTA. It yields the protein CASSEAGGALSGANV. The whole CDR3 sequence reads CASSEAGGALSGANVLFF.

CDR3 DNA (partial): TGTGCCAGCAGCTTAATCCCGAGGTCCTACAATGAG. Translation gives CASSLIPRSYNE. The CDR3 in full is CASSLIPRSYNEQFF. The chain combines TRBV5-6 with TRBJ2-1; D gene ambiguous. With the read ending 3 residues before the CDR3 end, the germline J gene is used to fill in that end. Trimming pared 2 bases from V and 1 base from J, leaving 10 bases between. The germline V gene encodes CDR1 SGHDT and CDR2 YYEEEE. CDR3 length: 15 amino acids.

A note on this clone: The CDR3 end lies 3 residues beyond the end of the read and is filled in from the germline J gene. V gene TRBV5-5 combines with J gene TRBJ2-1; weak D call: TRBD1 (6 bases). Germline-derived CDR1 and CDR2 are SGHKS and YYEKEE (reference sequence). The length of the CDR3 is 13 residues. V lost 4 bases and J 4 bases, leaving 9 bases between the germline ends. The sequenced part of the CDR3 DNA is TGTGCCAGCAGCGTGACAGGTTACAATGAG. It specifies CASSVTGYNE. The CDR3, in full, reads CASSVTGYNEQFF. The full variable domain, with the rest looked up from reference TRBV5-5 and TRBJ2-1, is DAGVTQSPTHLIKTRGQQVTLRCSPISGHKSVSWYQQVLGQGPQFIFQYYEKEERGRGNFPDRFSARQFPNYSSELNVNALLLGDSALYLCASSVTGYNEQFFGPGTRLTVL.

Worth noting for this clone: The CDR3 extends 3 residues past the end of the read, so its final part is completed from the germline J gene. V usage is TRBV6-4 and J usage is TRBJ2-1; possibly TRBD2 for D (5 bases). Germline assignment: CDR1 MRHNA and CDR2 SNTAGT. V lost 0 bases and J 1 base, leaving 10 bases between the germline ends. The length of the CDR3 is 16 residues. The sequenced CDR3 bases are TGTGCCAGCAGTGACTCTGGCGGGTCTTCCTACAATGAG. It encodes CASSDSGGSSYNE. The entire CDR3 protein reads CASSDSGGSSYNEQFF.

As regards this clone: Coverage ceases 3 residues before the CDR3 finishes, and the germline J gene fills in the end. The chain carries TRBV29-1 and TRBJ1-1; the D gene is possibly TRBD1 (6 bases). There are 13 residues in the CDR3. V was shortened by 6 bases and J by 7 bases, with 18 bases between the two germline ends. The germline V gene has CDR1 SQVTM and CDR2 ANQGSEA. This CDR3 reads CSVRTAMDGEAFF. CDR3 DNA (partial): TGCAGCGTGCGGACAGCCATGGATGGTGAA.

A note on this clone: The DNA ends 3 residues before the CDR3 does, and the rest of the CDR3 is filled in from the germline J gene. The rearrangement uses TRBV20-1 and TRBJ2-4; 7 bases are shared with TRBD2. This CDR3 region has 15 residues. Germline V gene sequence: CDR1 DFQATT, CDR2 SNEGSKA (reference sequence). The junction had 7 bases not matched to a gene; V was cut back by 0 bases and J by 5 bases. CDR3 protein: CSARDLTGGQNIQYF. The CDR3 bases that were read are TGCAGTGCTAGAGATTTGACGGGGGGTCAAAACATT.

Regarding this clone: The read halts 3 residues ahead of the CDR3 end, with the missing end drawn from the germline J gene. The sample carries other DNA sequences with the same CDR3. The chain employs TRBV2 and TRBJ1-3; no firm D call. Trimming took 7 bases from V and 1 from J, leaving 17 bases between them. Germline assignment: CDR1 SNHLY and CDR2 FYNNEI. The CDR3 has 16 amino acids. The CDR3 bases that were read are TGTGCCAGCACTGGACTCGCCGGCGGATCTGGAAACACC. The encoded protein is CASTGLAGGSGNT. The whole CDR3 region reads CASTGLAGGSGNTIYF.

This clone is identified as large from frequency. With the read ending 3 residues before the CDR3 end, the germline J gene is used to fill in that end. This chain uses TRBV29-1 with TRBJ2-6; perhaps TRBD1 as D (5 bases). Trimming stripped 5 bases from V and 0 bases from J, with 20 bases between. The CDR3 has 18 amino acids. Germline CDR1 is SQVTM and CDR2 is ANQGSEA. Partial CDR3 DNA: TGCAGCGTTTACCTCCGAGACAGCAGAAGCTCTGGGGCCAACGTC. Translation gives CSVYLRDSRSSGANV. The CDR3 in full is CSVYLRDSRSSGANVLTF.

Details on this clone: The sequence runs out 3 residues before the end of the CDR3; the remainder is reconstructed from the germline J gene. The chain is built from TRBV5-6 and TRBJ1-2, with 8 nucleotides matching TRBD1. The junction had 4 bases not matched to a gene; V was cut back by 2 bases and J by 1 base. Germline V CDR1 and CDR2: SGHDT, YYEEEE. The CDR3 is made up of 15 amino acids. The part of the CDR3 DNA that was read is TGTGCCAGCAGCTTTGACAGGGGCAATAACTATGGC. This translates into CASSFDRGNNYG. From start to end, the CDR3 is CASSFDRGNNYGYTF.

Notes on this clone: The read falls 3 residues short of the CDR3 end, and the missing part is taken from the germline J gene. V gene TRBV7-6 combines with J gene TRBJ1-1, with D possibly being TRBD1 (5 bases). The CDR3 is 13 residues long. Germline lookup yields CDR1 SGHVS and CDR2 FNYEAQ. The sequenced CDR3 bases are TGTGCCAGCAGCTTGAGGACATCTACAGAA. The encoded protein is CASSLRTSTE. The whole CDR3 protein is CASSLRTSTEAFF.

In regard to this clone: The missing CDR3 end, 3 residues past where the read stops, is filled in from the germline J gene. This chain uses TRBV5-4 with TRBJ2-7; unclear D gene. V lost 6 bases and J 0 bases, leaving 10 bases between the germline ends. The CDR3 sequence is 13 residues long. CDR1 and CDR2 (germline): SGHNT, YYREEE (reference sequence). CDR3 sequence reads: CASNSGGSYEQYF. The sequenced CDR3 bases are TGTGCCAGCAACAGTGGTGGCTCCTACGAG.

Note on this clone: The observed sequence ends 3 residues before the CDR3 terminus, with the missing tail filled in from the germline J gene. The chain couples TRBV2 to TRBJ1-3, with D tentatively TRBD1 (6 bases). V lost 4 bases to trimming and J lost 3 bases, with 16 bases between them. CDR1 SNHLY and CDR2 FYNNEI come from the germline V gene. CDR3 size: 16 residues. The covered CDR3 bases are TGTGCCAGCAGTGTCCTGGGGGGGCGCAATGGAAACACC. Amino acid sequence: CASSVLGGRNGNT. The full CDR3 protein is CASSVLGGRNGNTIYF. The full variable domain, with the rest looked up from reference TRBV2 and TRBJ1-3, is EPEVTQTPSHQVTQMGQEVILRCVPISNHLYFYWYRQILGQKVEFLVSFYNNEISEKSEIFDDQFSVERPDGSNFTLKIRSTKLEDSAMYFCASSVLGGRNGNTIYFGEGSWLTVV.

CDR3 amino acids: CASSIDRDSASPNYGYTF. The covered CDR3 bases are TGTGCCAGTAGTATAGACCGGGACAGTGCTTCCCCTAACTATGGC. The rearrangement joins TRBV19 to TRBJ1-2; TRBD1 matches 7 bases. Coverage ceases 3 residues before the CDR3 finishes, and the germline J gene fills in the end. V trimming: 0 bases; J trimming: 0 bases; junction bases outside the gene matches: 10. Looked up from germline, CDR1 is LNHDA and CDR2 is SQIVND (reference sequence). The CDR3 is made up of 18 amino acids.

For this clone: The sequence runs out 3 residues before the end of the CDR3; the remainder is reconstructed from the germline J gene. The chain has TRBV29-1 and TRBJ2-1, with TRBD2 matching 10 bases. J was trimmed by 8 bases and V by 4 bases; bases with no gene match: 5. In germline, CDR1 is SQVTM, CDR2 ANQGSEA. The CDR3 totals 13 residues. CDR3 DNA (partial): TGCAGCGTTGTCCCAGCGGGAGGGTATGAG. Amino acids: CSVVPAGGYE. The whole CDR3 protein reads CSVVPAGGYEQFF.

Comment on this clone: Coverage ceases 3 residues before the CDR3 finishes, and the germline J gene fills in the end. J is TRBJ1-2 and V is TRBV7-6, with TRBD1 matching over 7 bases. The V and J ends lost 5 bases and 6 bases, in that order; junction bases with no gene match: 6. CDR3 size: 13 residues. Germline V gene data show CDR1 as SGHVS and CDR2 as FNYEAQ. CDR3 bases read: TGTGCCAGCAGCCCACAGGGGATGGATGGC. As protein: CASSPQGMDG. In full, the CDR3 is CASSPQGMDGYTF. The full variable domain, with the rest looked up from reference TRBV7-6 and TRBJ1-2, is GAGVSQSPRYKVTKRGQDVALRCDPISGHVSLYWYRQALGQGPEFLTYFNYEAQQDKSGLPNDRFSAERPEGSISTLTIQRTEQRDSAMYRCASSPQGMDGYTFGSGTRLTVV.

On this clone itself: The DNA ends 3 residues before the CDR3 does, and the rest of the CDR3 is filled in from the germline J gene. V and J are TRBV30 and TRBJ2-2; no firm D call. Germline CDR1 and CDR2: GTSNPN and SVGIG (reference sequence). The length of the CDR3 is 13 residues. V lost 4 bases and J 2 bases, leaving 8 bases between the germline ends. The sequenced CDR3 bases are TGTGCCTGGACCTTACATAACACCGGGGAG. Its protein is CAWTLHNTGE. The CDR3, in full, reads CAWTLHNTGELFF.